This T cell receptor beta chain was documented in a study of T cell repertoires in cytomegalovirus infection. About the study: Recently identified HLA-C-restricted and well-studied HLA-B-restricted CMV epitopes were used. Overall study findings and caveats: Summed frequency of shared TCR beta families picked out CMV carriers who also had the relevant HLA.

For this clonotype: The antigen is not known.

TCRdb re-analysed the reads in MiXCR, keeping a single row per CDR3 protein. The profile shows hundreds of thousands of distinct CDR3 sequences, around 35% of them singletons. Germline loops: CDR1 SGHVS, CDR2 FNYEAQ. The CDR3 is 17 amino acids. The junction had 5 bases not matched to a gene; V was cut back by 5 bases and J by 2 bases. The starting material was cultured PBMCs, obtained from culture after CMV antigen stimulation. The genes are TRBV7-6 and TRBJ2-1; the match to TRBD2 covers 14 bases. The clonotype was recovered from a human donor in good health (CMV status not recorded). Some clones in this sample may be carry-over from other donors' samples. CDR3 amino acids: CASSDGLAGGTYNEQFF. The CDR3 DNA reads as TGTGCCAGCAGCGACGGACTAGCGGGAGGAACCTACAATGAGCAGTTCTTC.